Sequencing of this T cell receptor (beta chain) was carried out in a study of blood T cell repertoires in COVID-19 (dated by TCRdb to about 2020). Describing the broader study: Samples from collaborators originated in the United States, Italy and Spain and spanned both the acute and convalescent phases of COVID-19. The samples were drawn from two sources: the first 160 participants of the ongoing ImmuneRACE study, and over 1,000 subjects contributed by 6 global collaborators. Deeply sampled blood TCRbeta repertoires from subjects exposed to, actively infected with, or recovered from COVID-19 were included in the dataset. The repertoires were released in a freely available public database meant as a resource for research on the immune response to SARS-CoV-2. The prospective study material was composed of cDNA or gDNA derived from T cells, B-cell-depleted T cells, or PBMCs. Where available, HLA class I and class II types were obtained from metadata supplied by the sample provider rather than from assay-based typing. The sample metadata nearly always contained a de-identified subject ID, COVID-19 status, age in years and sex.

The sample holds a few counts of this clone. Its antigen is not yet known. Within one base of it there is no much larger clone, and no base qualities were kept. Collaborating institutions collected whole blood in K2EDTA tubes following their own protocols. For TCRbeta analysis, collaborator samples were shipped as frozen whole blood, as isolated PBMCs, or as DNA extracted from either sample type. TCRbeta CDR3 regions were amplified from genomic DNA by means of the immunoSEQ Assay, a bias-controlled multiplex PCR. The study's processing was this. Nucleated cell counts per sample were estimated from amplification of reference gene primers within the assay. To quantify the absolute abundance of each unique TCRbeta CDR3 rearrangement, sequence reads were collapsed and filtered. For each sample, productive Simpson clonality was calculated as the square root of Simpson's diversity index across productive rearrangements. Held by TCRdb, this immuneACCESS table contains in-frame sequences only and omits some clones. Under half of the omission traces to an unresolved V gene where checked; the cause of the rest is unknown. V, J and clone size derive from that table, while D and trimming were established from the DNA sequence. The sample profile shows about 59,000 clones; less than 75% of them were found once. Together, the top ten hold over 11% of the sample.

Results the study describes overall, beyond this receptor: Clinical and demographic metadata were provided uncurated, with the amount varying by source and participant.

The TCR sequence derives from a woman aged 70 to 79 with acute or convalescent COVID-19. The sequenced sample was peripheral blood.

The CDR3 amino acid sequence is: CASSFGSGVTDTQYF. The DNA is as follows: TGTGCCAGCAGCTTCGGTAGCGGGGTCACAGATACGCAGTATTTT. In this chain, TRBV7-9 is recombined with TRBJ2-3; a stretch of 8 junction bases matches TRBD2. The germline V end is reduced by 3 bases and the J end by 2 bases; junction bases left unmatched: 4. There are 15 amino acids in the CDR3, from cysteine to phenylalanine inclusive. Just CDR3 DNA is preserved here, 45 bases in frame from base 1. Per the germline V gene (reference sequence), SEHNR is the CDR1 and FQNEAQ is the CDR2.